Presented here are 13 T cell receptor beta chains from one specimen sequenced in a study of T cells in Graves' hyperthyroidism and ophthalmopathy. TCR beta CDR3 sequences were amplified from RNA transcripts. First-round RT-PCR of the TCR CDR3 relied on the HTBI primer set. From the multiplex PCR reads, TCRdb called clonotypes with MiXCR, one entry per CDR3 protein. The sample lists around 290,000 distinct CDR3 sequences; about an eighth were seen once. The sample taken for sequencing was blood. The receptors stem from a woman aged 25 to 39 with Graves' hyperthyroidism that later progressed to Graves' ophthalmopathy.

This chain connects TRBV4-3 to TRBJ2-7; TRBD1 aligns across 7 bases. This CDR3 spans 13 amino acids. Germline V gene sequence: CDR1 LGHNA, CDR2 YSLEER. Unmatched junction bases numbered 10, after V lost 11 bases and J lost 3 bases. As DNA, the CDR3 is TGCGCCCCGAAAAGGGGACAGATCTACGAGCAGTACTTC. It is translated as CAPKRGQIYEQYF.

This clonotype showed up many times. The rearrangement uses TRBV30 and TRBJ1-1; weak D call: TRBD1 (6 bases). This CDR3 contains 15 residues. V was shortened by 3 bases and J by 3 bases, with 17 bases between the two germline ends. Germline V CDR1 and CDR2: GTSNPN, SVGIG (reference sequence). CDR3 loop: CAWRGPGARDTEAFF. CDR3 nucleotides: TGTGCCTGGAGGGGTCCAGGGGCGCGGGACACTGAAGCTTTCTTT.

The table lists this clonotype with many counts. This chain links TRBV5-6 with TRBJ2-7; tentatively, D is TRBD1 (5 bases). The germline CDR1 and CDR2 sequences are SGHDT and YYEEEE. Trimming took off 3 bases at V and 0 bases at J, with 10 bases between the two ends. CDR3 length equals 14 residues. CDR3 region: CASSSGSYSYEQYF. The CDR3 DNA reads TGTGCCAGCAGCTCAGGGTCCTACTCCTACGAGCAGTACTTC.

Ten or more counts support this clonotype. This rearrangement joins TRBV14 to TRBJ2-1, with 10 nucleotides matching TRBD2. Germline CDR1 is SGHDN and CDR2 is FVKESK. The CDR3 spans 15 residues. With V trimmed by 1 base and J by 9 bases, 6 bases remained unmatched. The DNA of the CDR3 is TGTGCCAGCAGCCAAGCACTAGCGGGGAGGAGTGAGCAGTTCTTC. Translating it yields CASSQALAGRSEQFF.

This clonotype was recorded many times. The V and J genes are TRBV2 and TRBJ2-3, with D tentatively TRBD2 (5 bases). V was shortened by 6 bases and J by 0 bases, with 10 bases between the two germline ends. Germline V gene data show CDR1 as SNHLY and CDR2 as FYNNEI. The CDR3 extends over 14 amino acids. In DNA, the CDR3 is TGTGCCAGCAGGGTTAGGACTAGCACAGATACGCAGTATTTT. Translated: CASRVRTSTDTQYF. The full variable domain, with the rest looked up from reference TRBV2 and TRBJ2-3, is EPEVTQTPSHQVTQMGQEVILRCVPISNHLYFYWYRQILGQKVEFLVSFYNNEISEKSEIFDDQFSVERPDGSNFTLKIRSTKLEDSAMYFCASRVRTSTDTQYFGPGTRLTVL.

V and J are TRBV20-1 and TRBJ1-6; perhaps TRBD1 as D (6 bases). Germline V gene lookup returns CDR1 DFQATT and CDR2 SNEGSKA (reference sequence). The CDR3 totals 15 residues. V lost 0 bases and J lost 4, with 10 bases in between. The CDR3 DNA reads TGCAGTGCTAGAGATCTAGGGGGGTATAATTCACCCCTCCACTTT. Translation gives CSARDLGGYNSPLHF.

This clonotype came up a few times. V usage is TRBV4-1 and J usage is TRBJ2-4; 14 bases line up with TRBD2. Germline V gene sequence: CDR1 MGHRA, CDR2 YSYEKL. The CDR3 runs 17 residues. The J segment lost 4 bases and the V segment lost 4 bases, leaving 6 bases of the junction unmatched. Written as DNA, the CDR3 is TGCGCCAGCAGCCCCGGACTAGCGGGAGGTCGTAAAAACATTCAGTACTTC. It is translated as CASSPGLAGGRKNIQYF.

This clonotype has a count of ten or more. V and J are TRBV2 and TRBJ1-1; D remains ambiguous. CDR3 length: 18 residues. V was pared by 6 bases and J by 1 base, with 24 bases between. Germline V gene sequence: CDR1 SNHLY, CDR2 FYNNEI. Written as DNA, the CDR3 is TGTGCCAGCAGGATCAGACCCCCGGGAGAAGTTTCGAACACTGAAGCTTTCTTT. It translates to CASRIRPPGEVSNTEAFF.

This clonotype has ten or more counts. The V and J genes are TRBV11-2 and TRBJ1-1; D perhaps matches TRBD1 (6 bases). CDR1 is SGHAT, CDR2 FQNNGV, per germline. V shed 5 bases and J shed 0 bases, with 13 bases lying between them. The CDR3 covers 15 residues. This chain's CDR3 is CASSQTDRMNTEAFF. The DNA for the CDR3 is TGTGCCAGCAGCCAAACGGACAGAATGAACACTGAAGCTTTCTTT.

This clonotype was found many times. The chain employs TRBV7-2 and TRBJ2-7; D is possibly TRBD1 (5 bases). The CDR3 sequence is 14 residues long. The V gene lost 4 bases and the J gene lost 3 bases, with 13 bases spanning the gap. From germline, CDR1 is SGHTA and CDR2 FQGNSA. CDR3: CASSSKTDYYEQYF. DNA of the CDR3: TGTGCCAGCAGCTCTAAGACAGATTACTACGAGCAGTACTTC.

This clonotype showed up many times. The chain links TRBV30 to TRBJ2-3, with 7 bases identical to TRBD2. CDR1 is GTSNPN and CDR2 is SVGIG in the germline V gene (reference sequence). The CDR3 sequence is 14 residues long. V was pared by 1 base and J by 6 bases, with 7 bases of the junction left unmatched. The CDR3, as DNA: TGTGCCTGGAGTGACCCTAGCGGAGCGGATACGCAGTATTTT. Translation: CAWSDPSGADTQYF.

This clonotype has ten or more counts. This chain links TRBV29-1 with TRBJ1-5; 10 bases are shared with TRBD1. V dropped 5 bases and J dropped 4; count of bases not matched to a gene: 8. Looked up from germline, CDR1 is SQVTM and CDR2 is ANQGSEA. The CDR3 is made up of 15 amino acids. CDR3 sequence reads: CSVKAGTGDNQPQHF. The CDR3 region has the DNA TGCAGCGTTAAAGCCGGGACAGGGGATAATCAGCCCCAGCATTTT.

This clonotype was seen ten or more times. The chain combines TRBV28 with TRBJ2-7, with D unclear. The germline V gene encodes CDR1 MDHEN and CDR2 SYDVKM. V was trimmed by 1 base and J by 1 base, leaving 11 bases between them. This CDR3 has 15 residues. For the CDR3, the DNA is TGTGCCAGCAGTTTATCGGTCGGTGGGTCCTACGAGCAGTACTTC. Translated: CASSLSVGGSYEQYF. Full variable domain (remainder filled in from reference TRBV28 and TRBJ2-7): DVKVTQSSRYLVKRTGEKVFLECVQDMDHENMFWYRQDPGLGLRLIYFSYDVKMKEKGDIPEGYSVSREKKERFSLILESASTNQTSMYLCASSLSVGGSYEQYFGPGTRLTVT.